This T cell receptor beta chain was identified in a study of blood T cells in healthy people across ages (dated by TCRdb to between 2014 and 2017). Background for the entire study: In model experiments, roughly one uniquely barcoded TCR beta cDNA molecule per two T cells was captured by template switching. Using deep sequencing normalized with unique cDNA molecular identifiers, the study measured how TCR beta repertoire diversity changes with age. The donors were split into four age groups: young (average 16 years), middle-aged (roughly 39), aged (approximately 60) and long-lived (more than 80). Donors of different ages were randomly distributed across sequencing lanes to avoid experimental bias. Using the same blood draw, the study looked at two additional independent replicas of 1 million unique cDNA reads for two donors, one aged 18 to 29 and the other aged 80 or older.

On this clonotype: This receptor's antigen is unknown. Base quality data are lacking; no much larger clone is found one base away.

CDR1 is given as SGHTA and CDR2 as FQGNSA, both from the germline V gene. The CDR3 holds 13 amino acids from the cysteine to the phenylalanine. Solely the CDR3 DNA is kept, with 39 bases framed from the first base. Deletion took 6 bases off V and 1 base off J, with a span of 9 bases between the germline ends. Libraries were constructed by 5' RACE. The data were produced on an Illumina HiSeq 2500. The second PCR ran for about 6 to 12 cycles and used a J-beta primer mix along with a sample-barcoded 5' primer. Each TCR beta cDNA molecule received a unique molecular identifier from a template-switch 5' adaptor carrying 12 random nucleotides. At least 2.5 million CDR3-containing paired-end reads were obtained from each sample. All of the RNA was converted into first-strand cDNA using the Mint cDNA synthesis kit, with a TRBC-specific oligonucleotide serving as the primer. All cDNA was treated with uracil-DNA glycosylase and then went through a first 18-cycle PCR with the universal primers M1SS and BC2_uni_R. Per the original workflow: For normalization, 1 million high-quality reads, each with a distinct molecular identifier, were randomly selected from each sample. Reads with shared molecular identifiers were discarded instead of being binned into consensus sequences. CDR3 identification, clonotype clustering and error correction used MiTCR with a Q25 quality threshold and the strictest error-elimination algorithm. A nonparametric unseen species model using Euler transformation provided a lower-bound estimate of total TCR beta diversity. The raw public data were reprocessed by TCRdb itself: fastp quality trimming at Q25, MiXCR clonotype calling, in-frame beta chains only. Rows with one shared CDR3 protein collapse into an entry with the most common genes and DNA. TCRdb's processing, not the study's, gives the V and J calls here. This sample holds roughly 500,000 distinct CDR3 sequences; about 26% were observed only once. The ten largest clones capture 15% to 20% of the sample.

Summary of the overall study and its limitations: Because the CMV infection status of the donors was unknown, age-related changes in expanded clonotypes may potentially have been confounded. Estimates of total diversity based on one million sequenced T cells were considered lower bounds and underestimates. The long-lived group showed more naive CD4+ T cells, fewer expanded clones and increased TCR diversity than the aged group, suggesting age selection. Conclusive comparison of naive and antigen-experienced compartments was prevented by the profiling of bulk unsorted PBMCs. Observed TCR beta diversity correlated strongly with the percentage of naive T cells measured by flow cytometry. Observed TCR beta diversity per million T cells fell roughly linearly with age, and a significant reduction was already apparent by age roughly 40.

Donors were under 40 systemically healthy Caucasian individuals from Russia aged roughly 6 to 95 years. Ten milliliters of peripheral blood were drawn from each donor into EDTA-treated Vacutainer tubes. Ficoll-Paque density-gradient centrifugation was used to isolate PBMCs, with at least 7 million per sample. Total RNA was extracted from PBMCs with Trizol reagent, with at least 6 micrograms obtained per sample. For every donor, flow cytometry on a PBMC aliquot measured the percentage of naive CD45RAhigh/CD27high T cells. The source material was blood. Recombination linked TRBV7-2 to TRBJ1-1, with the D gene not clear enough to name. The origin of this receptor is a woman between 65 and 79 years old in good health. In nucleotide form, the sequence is TGTGCCAGCAGTCCGCACAAGAACACTGAAGCTTTCTTT. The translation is CASSPHKNTEAFF.